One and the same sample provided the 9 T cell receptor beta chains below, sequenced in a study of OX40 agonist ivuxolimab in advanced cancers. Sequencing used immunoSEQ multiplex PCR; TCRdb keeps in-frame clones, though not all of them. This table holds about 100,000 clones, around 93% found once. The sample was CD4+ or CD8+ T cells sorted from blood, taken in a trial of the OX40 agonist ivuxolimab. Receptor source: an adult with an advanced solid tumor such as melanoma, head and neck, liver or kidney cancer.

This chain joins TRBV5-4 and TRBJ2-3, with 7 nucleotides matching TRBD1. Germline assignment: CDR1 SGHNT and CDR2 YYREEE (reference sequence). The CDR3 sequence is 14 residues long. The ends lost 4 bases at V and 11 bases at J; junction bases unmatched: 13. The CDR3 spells CASSPTAGGRGQYF. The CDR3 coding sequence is TGTGCCAGCAGCCCGACAGCAGGGGGAAGAGGGCAGTATTTT.

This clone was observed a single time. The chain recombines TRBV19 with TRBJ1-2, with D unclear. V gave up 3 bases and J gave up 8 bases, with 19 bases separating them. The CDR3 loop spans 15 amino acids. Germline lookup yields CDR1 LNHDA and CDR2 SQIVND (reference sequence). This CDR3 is CASSIQAGSRYGYTF. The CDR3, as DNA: TGTGCCAGTAGTATTCAGGCGGGGTCCCGCTACGGCTACACCTTC.

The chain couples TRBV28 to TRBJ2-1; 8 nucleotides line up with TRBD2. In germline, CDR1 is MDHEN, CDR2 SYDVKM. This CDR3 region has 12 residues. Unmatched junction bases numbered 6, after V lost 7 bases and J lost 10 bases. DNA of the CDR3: TGTGCCAGCACTAGACTAGCGAGAGAGCAGTTCTTC. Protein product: CASTRLAREQFF. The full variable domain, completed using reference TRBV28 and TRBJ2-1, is DVKVTQSSRYLVKRTGEKVFLECVQDMDHENMFWYRQDPGLGLRLIYFSYDVKMKEKGDIPEGYSVSREKKERFSLILESASTNQTSMYLCASTRLAREQFFGPGTRLTVL.

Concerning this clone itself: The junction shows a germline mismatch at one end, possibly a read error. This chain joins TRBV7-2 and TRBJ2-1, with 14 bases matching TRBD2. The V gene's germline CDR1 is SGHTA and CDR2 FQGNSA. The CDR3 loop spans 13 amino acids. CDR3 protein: CASSPGTSGSGVF. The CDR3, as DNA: TGTGCCAGCAGCCCCGGGACTAGCGGGAGCGGGGTCTTC.

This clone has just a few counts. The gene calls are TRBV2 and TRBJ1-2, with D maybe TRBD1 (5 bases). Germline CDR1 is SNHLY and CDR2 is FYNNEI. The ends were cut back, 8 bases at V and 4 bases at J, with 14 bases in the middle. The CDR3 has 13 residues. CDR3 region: CASGPGLRYGYTF. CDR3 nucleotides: TGTGCCAGCGGACCGGGACTGCGCTATGGCTACACCTTC.

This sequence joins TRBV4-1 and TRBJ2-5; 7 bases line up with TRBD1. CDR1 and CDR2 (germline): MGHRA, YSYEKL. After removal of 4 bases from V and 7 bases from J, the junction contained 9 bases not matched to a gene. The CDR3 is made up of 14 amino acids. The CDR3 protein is CASSPGRGKATQYF. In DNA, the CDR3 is TGCGCCAGCAGCCCCGGCAGGGGGAAAGCGACCCAGTACTTC.

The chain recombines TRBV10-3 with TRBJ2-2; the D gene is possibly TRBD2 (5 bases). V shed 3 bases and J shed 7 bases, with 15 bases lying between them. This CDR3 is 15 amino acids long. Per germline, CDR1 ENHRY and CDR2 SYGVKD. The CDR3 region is CAISDGDGEFGELFF. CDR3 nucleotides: TGTGCCATCAGTGACGGGGATGGGGAGTTCGGGGAGCTGTTTTTT.

The CDR3 loop reads CASSVNRDQETQYF. As DNA, the CDR3 is TGTGCCAGCAGTGTAAACAGGGACCAAGAGACCCAGTACTTC. The rearrangement joins TRBV2 to TRBJ2-5, with D maybe TRBD1 (6 bases). Per the germline V gene, CDR1 is SNHLY and CDR2 is FYNNEI. The CDR3 contains 14 residues. Trimming left V 4 bases short and J 0 bases short, with 9 bases between. The variable domain in full, with the rest retrieved from reference TRBV2 and TRBJ2-5, is EPEVTQTPSHQVTQMGQEVILRCVPISNHLYFYWYRQILGQKVEFLVSFYNNEISEKSEIFDDQFSVERPDGSNFTLKIRSTKLEDSAMYFCASSVNRDQETQYFGPGTRLLVL.

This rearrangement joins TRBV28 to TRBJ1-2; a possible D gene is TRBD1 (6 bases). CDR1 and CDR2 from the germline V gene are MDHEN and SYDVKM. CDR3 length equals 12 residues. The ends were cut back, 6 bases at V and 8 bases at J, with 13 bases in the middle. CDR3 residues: CASRLLDRGYTF. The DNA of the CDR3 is TGTGCCAGCAGACTCCTCGACAGGGGCTACACCTTC.